The 28 T cell receptor beta chains below were found in one sample sequenced in a study of T cell changes during pregnancy in multiple sclerosis. TCRdb keeps only in-frame clones here, not all; method: immunoSEQ multiplex PCR. The sample records under 70,000 clones, about nine tenths being singletons. The specimen comprised CD4+ T cells from peripheral blood mononuclear cells, sampled after pregnancy. All receptors derive from a female donor with multiple sclerosis, enrolled in a pregnancy study.

This sequence joins TRBV29-1 and TRBJ1-2; no clear D gene. V gave up 3 bases and J gave up 4 bases, with 12 bases separating them. This CDR3 comprises 13 residues. CDR1 and CDR2 (germline): SQVTM, ANQGSEA. This CDR3 is CSVDHGGGYGYTF. The CDR3 nucleotides read TGCAGCGTTGATCACGGAGGCGGCTATGGCTACACCTTC.

This rearrangement joins TRBV9 to TRBJ1-4, with D tentatively TRBD1 (5 bases). Trimming took off 4 bases at V and 7 bases at J, with 14 bases between the two ends. The CDR3 covers 14 residues. CDR1 and CDR2 from the germline V gene are SGDLS and YYNGEE. CDR3 residues: CASSPGGGVEKLFF. CDR3 in DNA: TGTGCCAGCAGCCCCGGGGGGGGTGTTGAAAAACTGTTTTTT.

DNA for the CDR3: TGTGCCAGCAGCTTAGTGCCTAGCGGGGGGACGACCCAAGAGACCCAGTACTTC. Protein product: CASSLVPSGGTTQETQYF. The chain has TRBV11-2 and TRBJ2-5; 11 positions match TRBD2. The V gene end was trimmed by 1 base and the J gene end by 1 base; junction bases not matched to a gene: 8. The CDR3 spans 18 residues. CDR1 and CDR2 (germline): SGHAT, FQNNGV. Complete variable domain (other parts from reference TRBV11-2 and TRBJ2-5): EAGVAQSPRYKIIEKRQSVAFWCNPISGHATLYWYQQILGQGPKLLIQFQNNGVVDDSQLPKDRFSAERLKGVDSTLKIQPAKLEDSAVYLCASSLVPSGGTTQETQYFGPGTRLLVL.

The chain employs TRBV7-3 and TRBJ2-1, with 16 bases matching TRBD2. CDR1 and CDR2 (germline): SGHTA, FQGTGA. This CDR3 is built from 18 residues. Germline trimming cut 5 bases from V and 9 bases from J; bases unmatched to any gene: 13. The CDR3 coding sequence is TGTGCCAGCAGCCCCCCGGGACTAGCGGGGGGGCCATCTGGTGAGCAGTTCTTC. Amino acids: CASSPPGLAGGPSGEQFF. Filled out from reference TRBV7-3 and TRBJ2-1, the complete variable domain reads GAGVSQTPSNKVTEKGKYVELRCDPISGHTALYWYRQSLGQGPEFLIYFQGTGAADDSGLPNDRFFAVRPEGSVSTLKIQRTERGDSAVYLCASSPPGLAGGPSGEQFFGPGTRLTVL.

V gene TRBV5-6 combines with J gene TRBJ1-6, with a tentative D call TRBD1 (5 bases). V gave up 0 bases and J gave up 7 bases, with 11 bases separating them. CDR1 is SGHDT, CDR2 YYEEEE, per germline. CDR3 length: 15 residues. The CDR3 sequence: CASSLGTGQNSPLHF. CDR3 bases: TGTGCCAGCAGCTTGGGAACAGGCCAAAATTCACCCCTCCACTTT.

The chain joins TRBV19 to TRBJ1-5, with D unclear. CDR3 length: 15 residues. Looked up from germline, CDR1 is LNHDA and CDR2 is SQIVND (reference sequence). Trimming stripped 1 base from V and 5 bases from J, with 12 bases between. The CDR3 region is CASSIGASRDQPQHF. The CDR3 bases are TGTGCCAGTAGTATAGGGGCCTCGCGGGATCAGCCCCAGCATTTT.

The rearrangement uses TRBV7-3 and TRBJ2-7; a weak D match, TRBD2 (5 bases). CDR1 is SGHTA and CDR2 is FQGTGA in the germline V gene. The CDR3 has 14 amino acids. V was pared by 2 bases and J by 4 bases, with 12 bases between. Written as DNA, the CDR3 is TGTGCCAGCAGCTTAGAGGGCCCCAATTACGAGCAGTACTTC. Translated, it gives CASSLEGPNYEQYF.

The chain couples TRBV18 to TRBJ2-1; 13 bases match TRBD2. With V trimmed by 3 bases and J by 5 bases, 7 bases remained unmatched. This CDR3 has 17 residues. Germline lookup yields CDR1 KGHSH and CDR2 LQKENI. CDR3 nucleotides: TGTGCCAGCTCACCCTACGGACTAGCGGGGGCGCACAATGAGCAGTTCTTC. It specifies CASSPYGLAGAHNEQFF.

This rearrangement joins TRBV6-1 to TRBJ1-2; TRBD1 matches at 7 bases. Trimming at V came to 1 base and at J to 6 bases, leaving 2 bases not matched to a gene. From germline, CDR1 is MNHNS and CDR2 SASEGT. The CDR3 spans 13 residues. The CDR3 is CASSEGGGNGYTF. CDR3 nucleotides: TGTGCCAGCAGTGAAGGAGGGGGCAATGGCTACACCTTC.

V is TRBV30 and J is TRBJ2-3; weak D call: TRBD2 (5 bases). The V gene's germline CDR1 is GTSNPN and CDR2 SVGIG (reference sequence). V was trimmed by 3 bases and J by 8 bases, leaving 15 bases between them. The CDR3 runs 13 residues. The CDR3 coding sequence is TGTGCCTGGAGCCCACAACTAGACGGTACGCAGTATTTT. Translated: CAWSPQLDGTQYF.

V usage is TRBV18 and J usage is TRBJ1-2; D might be TRBD1 (6 bases). V shed 6 bases and J shed 1 base, with 18 bases lying between them. Germline V gives CDR1 KGHSH, CDR2 LQKENI. CDR3 length equals 16 residues. The chain's CDR3 is CASSTMTGGLNYGYTF. In DNA, the CDR3 is TGTGCCAGCTCTACGATGACGGGGGGCCTTAACTATGGCTACACCTTC.

The chain is built from TRBV9 and TRBJ2-1; 7 bases map to TRBD2. After removal of 3 bases from V and 2 bases from J, the junction contained 8 bases not matched to a gene. Germline loops: CDR1 SGDLS, CDR2 YYNGEE. CDR3 length: 16 amino acids. CDR3 coding DNA: TGTGCCAGCAGCGGGCCGAGCGGGGTCCCCTACAATGAGCAGTTCTTC. It codes for CASSGPSGVPYNEQFF.

This chain connects TRBV9 to TRBJ1-3; no reliable D call. Germline assignment: CDR1 SGDLS and CDR2 YYNGEE. Trimming pared 4 bases from V and 0 bases from J, leaving 11 bases between. The CDR3 runs 15 residues. The CDR3 here is CASSPAGISGNTIYF. In DNA, the CDR3 is TGTGCCAGCAGCCCCGCAGGTATCTCTGGAAACACCATATATTTT.

V gene TRBV4-3 combines with J gene TRBJ2-7, with 9 bases identical to TRBD2. The germline gives CDR1 LGHNA, CDR2 YSLEER. The CDR3 spans 15 residues. With 0 bases clipped from V and 6 bases from J, the junction kept 6 bases outside the gene matches. CDR3 in DNA: TGCGCCAGCAGCCAAGATCTAGCGGGGCTATCCGAGCAGTACTTC. Translation: CASSQDLAGLSEQYF.

With regard to this clone: One end of the junction fails to match germline, which may point to a read error. The V and J genes are TRBV7-6 and TRBJ2-4; 12 nucleotides align to TRBD2. Germline V lookup: CDR1 SGHVS, CDR2 FNYEAQ. The CDR3 consists of 13 residues. The CDR3 sequence: CASSRTASGGVVF. CDR3 DNA: TGTGCCAGCAGTAGAACGGCTAGCGGGGGGGTTGTCTTC.

V gene TRBV2 combines with J gene TRBJ2-1; D remains ambiguous. The V end lost 10 bases, the J end lost 5 bases, and 15 bases lay between the germline ends. CDR1 and CDR2 (germline): SNHLY, FYNNEI. This CDR3 is built from 13 residues. CDR3: CANRGRSHNEQFF. Here the CDR3 DNA reads TGTGCCAACCGAGGAAGGTCGCACAATGAGCAGTTCTTC.

The rearrangement joins TRBV7-2 to TRBJ1-5; a weak D match, TRBD1 (6 bases). This CDR3 has 14 residues. Germline V lookup: CDR1 SGHTA, CDR2 FQGNSA. Trimming took off 4 bases at V and 0 bases at J, with 7 bases between the two ends. The CDR3 is CASSSGHSNQPQHF. The CDR3 region has the DNA TGTGCCAGCAGCTCGGGACATAGCAATCAGCCCCAGCATTTT.

The chain recombines TRBV4-2 with TRBJ1-2, with D possibly being TRBD1 (6 bases). Germline lookup yields CDR1 LGHNA and CDR2 YNFKEQ. The V end was cut by 0 bases, the J end by 8 bases, with 16 bases between. This CDR3 region has 15 residues. In DNA, the CDR3 is TGTGCCAGCAGCCAAGAAGGCCGGGGGGCGCTCGGCTACACCTTC. It yields the protein CASSQEGRGALGYTF.

This clone came up once. The chain is built from TRBV10-1 and TRBJ2-7, with D perhaps TRBD1 (5 bases). Germline CDR1 and CDR2: WNHNN and SYGVQD (reference sequence). V was clipped by 2 bases and J by 2 bases, with 7 bases between them. There are 13 residues in the CDR3. In DNA, the CDR3 is TGCGCCAGCAGTGAGGGCAGGGCCTACGAGCAGTACTTC. It translates to CASSEGRAYEQYF.

The rearrangement joins TRBV6-4 to TRBJ2-1, with 9 bases lining up with TRBD2. The ends lost 9 bases at V and 8 bases at J; junction bases unmatched: 11. The CDR3 spans 14 residues. Germline V gene data show CDR1 as MRHNA and CDR2 as SNTAGT. CDR3 sequence: CASPYSGGGHEQFF. The CDR3 bases are TGTGCCAGTCCGTATAGCGGGGGTGGGCATGAGCAGTTCTTC.

This chain uses TRBV5-1 with TRBJ1-1, with D perhaps TRBD1 (5 bases). The CDR3 runs to 12 residues. The V end lost 5 bases, the J end lost 1 base, and 6 bases lay between the germline ends. Germline CDR1 SGHRS, CDR2 YFSETQ. CDR3 sequence (DNA): TGCGCCAGCAGGGGGCAGAACACTGAAGCTTTCTTT. As protein: CASRGQNTEAFF. The complete variable domain, with remaining parts taken from reference TRBV5-1 and TRBJ1-1, reads KAGVTQTPRYLIKTRGQQVTLSCSPISGHRSVSWYQQTPGQGLQFLFEYFSETQRNKGNFPGRFSGRQFSNSRSEMNVSTLELGDSALYLCASRGQNTEAFFGQGTRLTVV.

The genes are TRBV5-4 and TRBJ1-1, with TRBD1 matching 10 bases. CDR1 is SGHNT and CDR2 is YYREEE in the germline V gene (reference sequence). V shed 4 bases and J 0 bases; nucleotides not matched to a gene: 9. CDR3 length: 17 amino acids. The CDR3 sequence: CASSEGDRGKVNTEAFF. The CDR3 DNA is TGTGCCAGCAGCGAGGGGGACAGGGGCAAGGTGAACACTGAAGCTTTCTTT.

The chain combines TRBV2 with TRBJ1-2, with a possible D match to TRBD1 (5 bases). The CDR3 has 13 residues. Germline CDR1 and CDR2: SNHLY and FYNNEI. V lost 1 base and J 4 bases, leaving 7 bases between the germline ends. The CDR3 protein is CASSEGQIYGYTF. The CDR3 coding sequence is TGTGCCAGCAGTGAAGGACAGATCTATGGCTACACCTTC.

Here the CDR3 reads CASSPVQEGTEAFF. CDR3 DNA: TGTGCCAGCTCACCGGTACAGGAGGGCACTGAAGCTTTCTTT. The V gene is TRBV18, the J gene TRBJ1-1; a weak D match, TRBD1 (5 bases). This CDR3 is 14 amino acids long. Between the trimmed V and J ends, which lost 3 bases and 4 bases, there was a span of 12 bases. Per the germline V gene, CDR1 is KGHSH and CDR2 is LQKENI.

The count of this clone is one. This chain joins TRBV6-4 and TRBJ2-1, with TRBD1 matching over 7 bases. This CDR3 spans 13 amino acids. Germline V gene data show CDR1 as MRHNA and CDR2 as SNTAGT. J gave up 12 bases and V 6 bases, and 11 bases lay outside the gene matches. The CDR3 DNA sequence: TGTGCCAGCAGCGCCGGGACAGAGGCCCCGCAGTTCTTC. This translates into CASSAGTEAPQFF.

The chain recombines TRBV4-3 with TRBJ2-2; 8 bases match TRBD2. Trimming removed 2 bases from V and 3 bases from J; junction bases left unmatched: 5. CDR1 LGHNA and CDR2 YSLEER come from the germline V gene. This CDR3 comprises 16 residues. The CDR3 spells CASSQRGGRYTGELFF. CDR3 coding DNA: TGCGCCAGCAGCCAACGGGGGGGGAGGTACACCGGGGAGCTGTTTTTT.

V is TRBV9 and J is TRBJ2-1; 12 bases map to TRBD2. CDR3 length: 14 residues. J gave up 9 bases and V 3 bases, and 4 bases lay outside the gene matches. Germline V gives CDR1 SGDLS, CDR2 YYNGEE. The CDR3 loop reads CASSASGGAIEQFF. Here the CDR3 DNA reads TGTGCCAGCAGCGCTAGCGGGGGGGCGATTGAGCAGTTCTTC. The full variable domain, completed using reference TRBV9 and TRBJ2-1, is DSGVTQTPKHLITATGQRVTLRCSPRSGDLSVYWYQQSLDQGLQFLIQYYNGEERAKGNILERFSAQQFPDLHSELNLSSLELGDSALYFCASSASGGAIEQFFGPGTRLTVL.

The rearrangement links TRBV5-4 to TRBJ2-1; TRBD2 matches 11 bases. Germline values: CDR1 SGHNT, CDR2 YYREEE (reference sequence). CDR3 size: 13 residues. The J segment lost 6 bases and the V segment lost 6 bases, leaving 2 bases of the junction unmatched. This CDR3 is CASTLAGGNEQFF. CDR3 coding DNA: TGTGCCAGCACGCTAGCGGGGGGCAATGAGCAGTTCTTC.